This TCR beta chain is from a study of T cell responses to AZD1222 COVID-19 vaccine (dated by TCRdb to the early 2020s). About the full investigation: AZD1222 recipients whose second dose came at about 4 weeks and those whose second dose came at about 12 weeks were combined into one group, since spike-specific TCR depth and breadth did not differ between the two schedules. TCR sequencing was performed for 230 to 250 trial participants, of whom around 200 were given two doses of AZD1222 and around 25 were given two doses of MenACWY control vaccine. Trial participants were enrolled into age subgroups of 18-55, 56-69 and 70-plus years, which contained approximately 150, 28 and 58 TCR-sequenced participants, respectively.

Points the paper makes about the study in general: Conclusions about previously exposed vaccinees were limited because only six AZD1222 recipients were SARS-CoV-2 seropositive at baseline. After two AZD1222 doses, both the breadth and the depth of spike-specific TCRs were significantly higher than at day 0 and than in MenACWY recipients. Because no day 14 peak-response samples were available, repertoires were characterized only after the peak T cell response. In the small 56-69-year group, the increase in depth fell short of significance, most likely because of low power. Participants were mostly white British and included more females than males, and it was suggested by the authors that clonal diversity may have been underestimated. Reportedly, almost half of the unique spike-specific TCRs recognized epitopes lying outside the regions that are mutated in the B.1.351 and B.1.1.7 variants. Vaccine-associated CD4 TCRs spanned the whole spike protein, with dominant responses in regions 160-218 and 743-854.

Of note for this clone: It has no known antigen specificity. Per-base qualities were not stored, and no clone one base away is much larger.

The sample's time point, from its label and the paper: baseline before first vaccination. Vaccinee samples came from UK trials COV001 and COV002, including a single-blind randomized controlled phase 2/3 trial of AZD1222 (ChAdOx1 nCoV-19) in healthy adults. For TCRbeta chain sequencing, PBMC samples were collected from trial participants at day 0 and at day 28 after the second dose. The CDR3 regions of human TCRbeta chains were subjected to immunosequencing. The original pipeline was this. TCRs in the repertoires were compared against a reference library of SARS-CoV-2-specific TCRs that had been generated with the MIRA antigen-specificity platform. Breadth meant the fraction of unique TCRs that were SARS-CoV-2-associated, whereas depth meant the fraction of total T cells that were SARS-CoV-2-associated. Each spike-specific TCR was assigned to its reactive spike region and to a CD4 or CD8 class using the MIRA data. Log10-transformed breadth and depth values were compared by one-way ANOVA with Sidak's multiple comparisons tests. In its TCRdb copy, this immuneACCESS table keeps in-frame sequences only and misses some clones. Where compared with another copy, unresolved V genes explain less than half of these, and the others have no known cause. That table is the source of V, J and clone size, and D and trimming were worked out from the DNA. The sample contains some 90,000 clones, approximately 86% of them found a single time. Together, the top ten hold about 7.5% of the sample.

The junction shows trimming of 1 base on V and 5 bases on J, and the gene matches do not reach 8 bases of it. The CDR3 contains 15 residues, cysteine and phenylalanine counted. The DNA shown is the 45-base CDR3, in frame from base 1. According to the germline V gene (reference sequence), CDR1 reads MNHEY and CDR2 reads SMNVEV. This sequence originates from an adult in good health. Recombination linked TRBV27 to TRBJ2-7; the junction holds 7 bases that match TRBD2. The material sequenced was peripheral blood, taken on day 0 of AZD1222 vaccination. The bases are TGTGCCAGCAGTTTATGGGGCGGGGAGGGCCACGAGCAGTACTTC. Its product reads: CASSLWGGEGHEQYF.